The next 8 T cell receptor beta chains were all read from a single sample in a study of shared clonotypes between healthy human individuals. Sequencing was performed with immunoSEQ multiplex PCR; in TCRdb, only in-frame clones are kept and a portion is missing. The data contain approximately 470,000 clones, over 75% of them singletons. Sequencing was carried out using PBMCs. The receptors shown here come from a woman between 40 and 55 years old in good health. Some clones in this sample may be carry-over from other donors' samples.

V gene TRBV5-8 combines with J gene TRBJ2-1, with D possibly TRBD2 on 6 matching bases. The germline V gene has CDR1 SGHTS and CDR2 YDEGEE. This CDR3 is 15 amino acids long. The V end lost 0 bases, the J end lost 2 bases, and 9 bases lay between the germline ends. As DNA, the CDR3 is TGTGCCAGCAGCTTGGGGGGAGGCGCCTACAATGAGCAGTTCTTC. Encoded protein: CASSLGGGAYNEQFF.

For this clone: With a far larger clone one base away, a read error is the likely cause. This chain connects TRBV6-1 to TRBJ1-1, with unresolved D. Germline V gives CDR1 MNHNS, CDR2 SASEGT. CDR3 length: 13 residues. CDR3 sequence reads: CASRLGKDTKAFF. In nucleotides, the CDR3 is TGTGCCAGCAGACTAGGGAAAGACACTAAAGCTTTCTTT.

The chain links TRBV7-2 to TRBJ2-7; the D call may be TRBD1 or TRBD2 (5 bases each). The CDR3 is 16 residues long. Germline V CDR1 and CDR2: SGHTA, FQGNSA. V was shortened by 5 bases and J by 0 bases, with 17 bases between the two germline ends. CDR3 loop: CASSPDAGTASYEQYF. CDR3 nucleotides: TGTGCCAGCAGCCCAGATGCCGGGACGGCCTCCTACGAGCAGTACTTC.

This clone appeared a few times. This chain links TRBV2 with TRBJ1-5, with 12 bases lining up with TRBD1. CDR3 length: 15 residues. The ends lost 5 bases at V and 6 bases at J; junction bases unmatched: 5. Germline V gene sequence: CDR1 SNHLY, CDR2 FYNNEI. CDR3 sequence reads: CASSRDRGQFQPQHF. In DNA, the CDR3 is TGTGCCAGCAGTCGGGACAGGGGGCAATTTCAGCCCCAGCATTTT.

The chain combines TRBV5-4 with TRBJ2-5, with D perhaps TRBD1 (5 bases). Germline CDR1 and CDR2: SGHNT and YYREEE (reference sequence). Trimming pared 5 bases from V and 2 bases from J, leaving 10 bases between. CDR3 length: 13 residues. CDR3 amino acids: CASRTVTQETQYF. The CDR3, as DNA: TGTGCCAGCAGGACAGTAACACAAGAGACCCAGTACTTC.

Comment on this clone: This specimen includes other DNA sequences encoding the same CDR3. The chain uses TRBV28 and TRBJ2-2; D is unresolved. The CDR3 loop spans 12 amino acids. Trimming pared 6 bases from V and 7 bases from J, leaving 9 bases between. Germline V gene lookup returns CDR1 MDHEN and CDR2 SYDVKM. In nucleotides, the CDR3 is TGTGCCAGCAGCCCCCTCGGCGGGGAGCTGTTTTTT. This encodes CASSPLGGELFF.

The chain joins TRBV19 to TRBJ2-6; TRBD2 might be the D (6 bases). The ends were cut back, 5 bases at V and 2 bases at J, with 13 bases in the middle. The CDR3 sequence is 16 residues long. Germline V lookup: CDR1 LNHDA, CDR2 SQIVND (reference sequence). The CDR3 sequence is CASSGRESAGANVLTF. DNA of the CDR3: TGTGCCAGTAGTGGGCGGGAAAGCGCTGGGGCCAACGTCCTGACTTTC. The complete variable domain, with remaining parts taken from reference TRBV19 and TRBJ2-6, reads DGGITQSPKYLFRKEGQNVTLSCEQNLNHDAMYWYRQDPGQGLRLIYYSQIVNDFQKGDIAEGYSVSREKKESFPLTVTSAQKNPTAFYLCASSGRESAGANVLTFGAGSRLTVL.

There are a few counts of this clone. CDR3 protein: CASRDPSNPYEQYF. The CDR3 DNA reads as TGTGCCAGCAGAGACCCGTCCAACCCCTACGAGCAGTACTTC. V usage is TRBV7-8 and J usage is TRBJ2-7, with D hard to call. The V and J ends lost 6 bases and 2 bases respectively, with 14 bases between them. Per germline, CDR1 SGHVS and CDR2 FQNEAQ. This CDR3 region has 14 residues.